This is a list of T cell receptor beta chains from one sample in a study of a mutant IDH1 vaccine in newly diagnosed glioma. The protocol was immunoSEQ multiplex PCR, while the TCRdb copy is restricted to in-frame clones and leaves out a portion. The sample lists some 120,000 clones, over 75% occurring once. The antigens these receptors bind are not known. The input for sequencing was PBMCs, taken from a glioma patient whose treatment included an IDH1 peptide vaccine. Receptor source: a man aged 35-49 years with glioma. The CDR3 runs from the conserved cysteine through the conserved F or W. The D gene is left open where the match is weak. Some rows have no size entry. The others give once, few or many, or a class for an expanded clone.

>TRBV2|-|few|TRBJ2-2
CASRAGTQNTGELFF
TGTGCCAGCAGGGCCGGGACACAGAACACCGGGGAGCTGTTTTTT
>TRBV4-2|TRBD1|-|TRBJ2-7
CASSLTGQGLYEQYF
TGTGCCAGCAGCCTTACGGGACAGGGACTGTACGAGCAGTACTTC
>TRBV9|TRBD1|-|TRBJ1-2
CASSPRDPDRGRLGGYTF
TGTGCCAGCAGCCCCCGGGATCCAGACAGGGGAAGGTTGGGAGGCTACACCTTC
>TRBV28|TRBD2|-|TRBJ2-3
CASSKPGTSGRLDTQYF
TGTGCCAGCAGTAAACCCGGGACTAGCGGGAGGCTGGATACGCAGTATTTT
>TRBV7-2|TRBD1|-|TRBJ1-5
CASRATGGSNQPQHF
TGTGCCAGCAGAGCGACAGGGGGTAGCAATCAGCCCCAGCATTTT
>TRBV10-3|-|-|TRBJ1-2
CAISESELVSGYGYTF
TGTGCCATCAGTGAGTCGGAGTTAGTTTCAGGCTATGGCTACACCTTC
>TRBV6-5|-|-|TRBJ2-7
CASSYTRTGYEQYF
TGTGCCAGCAGTTACACCCGGACCGGCTACGAGCAGTACTTC
>TRBV28|-|-|TRBJ2-7
CASSSVYEQYF
TGTGCCAGCAGTTCGGTCTACGAGCAGTACTTC
>TRBV11-1|TRBD1|-|TRBJ1-4
CASSFRGPNEKLFF
TGTGCCAGCAGCTTCAGGGGGCCGAATGAAAAACTGTTTTTT
>TRBV7-2|TRBD2|-|TRBJ2-1
CASSTRLAGDSYNEQFF
TGTGCCAGCAGCACGAGACTAGCGGGGGACTCCTACAATGAGCAGTTCTTC
>TRBV5-5|-|-|TRBJ1-2
CASSLDSPFGYTF
TGTGCCAGCAGCTTGGACAGTCCGTTTGGCTACACCTTC
>TRBV5-4|TRBD1|-|TRBJ1-4
CASSSDRGGEKLFF
TGTGCCAGCAGCTCCGACAGGGGCGGCGAAAAACTGTTTTTT
>TRBV7-6|TRBD2|-|TRBJ2-2
CASSTSGSGRGELFF
TGTGCCAGCAGCACCAGCGGGAGCGGTCGGGGGGAGCTGTTTTTT
>TRBV5-4|TRBD1|once|TRBJ2-6
CASSLSDRGSGANVLTF
TGTGCCAGCAGCTTGAGTGACAGGGGCTCTGGGGCCAACGTCCTGACTTTC
>TRBV30|TRBD1|-|TRBJ2-1
CAWSVNRGYEQFF
TGTGCCTGGAGTGTAAACAGGGGATATGAGCAGTTCTTC
>TRBV7-2|TRBD2|-|TRBJ2-3
CASSSFRGGGDTQYF
TGTGCCAGCAGCTCCTTTCGGGGGGGTGGAGATACGCAGTATTTT
>TRBV4-1|-|-|TRBJ2-3
CASSQSTWRAATTDTQYF
TGCGCCAGCAGCCAGTCCACCTGGAGAGCGGCGACCACAGATACGCAGTATTTT
>TRBV30|-|-|TRBJ1-1
CAWVYLRETNTEAFF
TGTGCCTGGGTCTATCTAAGGGAGACGAACACTGAAGCTTTCTTT
>TRBV7-2|TRBD1|-|TRBJ2-7
CASSLGGGFGQGSYEQYF
TGTGCCAGCAGCTTAGGAGGGGGTTTCGGACAGGGCTCCTACGAGCAGTACTTC
>TRBV7-2|TRBD2|once|TRBJ2-2
CASSLDLAGGLNTGELFF
TGTGCCAGCAGCTTAGATCTAGCGGGAGGGTTGAACACCGGGGAGCTGTTTTTT
>TRBV7-2|-|once|TRBJ2-5
CASSLLRGPETQYF
TGTGCCAGCAGCTTATTGCGGGGGCCAGAGACCCAGTACTTC
>TRBV7-2|-|few|TRBJ1-5
CASSLGLGPGQPQHF
TGTGCCAGCAGCTTAGGACTAGGGCCGGGTCAGCCCCAGCATTTT
>TRBV28|TRBD1|-|TRBJ2-2
CASSYPGQANTGELFF
TGTGCCAGCAGTTACCCGGGACAGGCGAACACCGGGGAGCTGTTTTTT
>TRBV29-1|-|-|TRBJ2-1
CSVEGISAGYNEQFF
TGCAGCGTTGAAGGTATATCGGCAGGCTACAATGAGCAGTTCTTC
>TRBV19|-|-|TRBJ1-5
CASQRAGSSNQPQHF
TGTGCCAGTCAACGGGCAGGTAGCAGCAATCAGCCCCAGCATTTT
>TRBV10-3|TRBD1|-|TRBJ2-7
CAISPRQGNEQYF
TGTGCCATCAGCCCTAGACAGGGAAACGAGCAGTACTTC
>TRBV7-8|-|-|TRBJ2-5
CASSPLGTRETQYF
TGTGCCAGCAGCCCTTTGGGTACCAGGGAGACCCAGTACTTC
>TRBV4-1|-|-|TRBJ1-1
CASSQVEGNTEAFF
TGCGCCAGCAGCCAAGTAGAGGGAAACACTGAAGCTTTCTTT
>TRBV4-2|-|-|TRBJ2-1
CASSQGGLSYNEQFF
TGTGCCAGCAGCCAAGGGGGACTTTCCTACAATGAGCAGTTCTTC
>TRBV27|TRBD2|-|TRBJ2-7
CASSPRLRGGLAVPTGYEQYF
TGTGCCAGCAGTCCTCGCCTCCGGGGGGGACTAGCGGTCCCCACAGGCTACGAGCAGTACTTC
>TRBV19|-|-|TRBJ1-5
CASSIEAINQPQHF
TGTGCCAGTAGTATAGAGGCCATAAATCAGCCCCAGCATTTT
>TRBV5-4|TRBD2|once|TRBJ2-7
CASSRQLAGGRGEQYF
TGTGCCAGCAGCCGGCAACTAGCGGGAGGGCGAGGCGAGCAGTACTTC
>TRBV7-6|TRBD1|-|TRBJ2-2
CASSFPDRGQGGELFF
TGTGCCAGCAGCTTCCCGGACAGGGGGCAAGGCGGGGAGCTGTTTTTT
>TRBV7-2|TRBD2|once|TRBJ2-7
CASSRGLADSYEQYF
TGTGCCAGCAGCCGGGGACTAGCGGACTCCTACGAGCAGTACTTC
>TRBV7-2|-|-|TRBJ2-7
CASSLQEQYF
TGTGCCAGCAGCTTACAAGAGCAGTACTTC